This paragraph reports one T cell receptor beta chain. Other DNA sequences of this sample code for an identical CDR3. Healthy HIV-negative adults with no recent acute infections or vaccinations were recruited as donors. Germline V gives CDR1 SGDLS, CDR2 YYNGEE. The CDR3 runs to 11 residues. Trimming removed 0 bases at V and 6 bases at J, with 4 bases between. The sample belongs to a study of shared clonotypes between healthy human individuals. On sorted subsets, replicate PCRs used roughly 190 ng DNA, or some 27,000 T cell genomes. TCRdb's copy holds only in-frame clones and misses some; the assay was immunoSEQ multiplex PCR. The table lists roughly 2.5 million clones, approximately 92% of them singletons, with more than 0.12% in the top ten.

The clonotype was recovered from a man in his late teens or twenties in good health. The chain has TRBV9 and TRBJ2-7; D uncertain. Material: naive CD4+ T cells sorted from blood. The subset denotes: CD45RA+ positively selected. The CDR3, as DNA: TGTGCCAGCAGCGTAGGGCGCGAGCAGTACTTC. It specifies CASSVGREQYF.